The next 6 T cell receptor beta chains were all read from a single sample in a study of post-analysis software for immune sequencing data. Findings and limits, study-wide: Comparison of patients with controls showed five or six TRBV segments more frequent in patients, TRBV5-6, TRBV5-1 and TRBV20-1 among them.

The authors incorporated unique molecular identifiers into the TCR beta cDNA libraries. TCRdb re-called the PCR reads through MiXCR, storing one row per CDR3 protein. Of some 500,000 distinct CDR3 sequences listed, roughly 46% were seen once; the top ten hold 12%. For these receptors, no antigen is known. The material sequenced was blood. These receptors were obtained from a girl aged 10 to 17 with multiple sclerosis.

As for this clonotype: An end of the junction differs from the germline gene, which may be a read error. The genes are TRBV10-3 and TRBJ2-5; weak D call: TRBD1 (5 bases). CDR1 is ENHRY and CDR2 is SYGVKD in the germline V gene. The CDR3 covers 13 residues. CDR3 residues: CAINEDKVETQYF. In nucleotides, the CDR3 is TGTGCCATCAATGAGGACAAGGTAGAGACCCAGTACTTC.

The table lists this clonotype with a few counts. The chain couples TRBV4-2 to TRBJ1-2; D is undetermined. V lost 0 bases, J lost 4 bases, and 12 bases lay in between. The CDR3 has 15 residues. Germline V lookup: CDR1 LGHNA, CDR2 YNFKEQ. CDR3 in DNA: TGTGCCAGCAGCCAAGAGAGAACGGGAATCTATGGCTACACCTTC. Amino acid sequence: CASSQERTGIYGYTF.

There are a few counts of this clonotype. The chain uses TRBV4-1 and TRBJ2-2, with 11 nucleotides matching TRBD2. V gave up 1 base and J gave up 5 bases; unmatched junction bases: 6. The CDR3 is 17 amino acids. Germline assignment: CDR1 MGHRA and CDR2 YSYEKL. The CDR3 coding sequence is TGCGCCAGCAGCCAAGGACCAACTAGCGGGGGTACCGGGGAGCTGTTTTTT. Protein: CASSQGPTSGGTGELFF.

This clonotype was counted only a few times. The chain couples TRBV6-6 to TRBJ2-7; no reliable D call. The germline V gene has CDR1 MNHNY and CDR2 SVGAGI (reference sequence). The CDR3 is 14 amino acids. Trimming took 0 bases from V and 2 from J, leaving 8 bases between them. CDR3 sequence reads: CASSYSRQAYEQYF. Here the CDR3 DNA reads TGTGCCAGCAGTTACTCCAGGCAGGCCTACGAGCAGTACTTC.

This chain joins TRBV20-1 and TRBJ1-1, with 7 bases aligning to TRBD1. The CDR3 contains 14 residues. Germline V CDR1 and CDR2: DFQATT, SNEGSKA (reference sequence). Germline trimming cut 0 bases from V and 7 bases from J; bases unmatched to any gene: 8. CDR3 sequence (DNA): TGCAGTGCTAGAGAATCTGACAGGGAGATTGAAGCTTTCTTT. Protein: CSARESDREIEAFF.

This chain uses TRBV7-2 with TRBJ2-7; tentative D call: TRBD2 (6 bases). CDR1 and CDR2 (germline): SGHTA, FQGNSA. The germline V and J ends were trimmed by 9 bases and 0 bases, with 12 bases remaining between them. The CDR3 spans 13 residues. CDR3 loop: CASSSGLSYEQYF. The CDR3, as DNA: TGTGCCAGTAGTAGCGGTCTCTCCTACGAGCAGTACTTC.